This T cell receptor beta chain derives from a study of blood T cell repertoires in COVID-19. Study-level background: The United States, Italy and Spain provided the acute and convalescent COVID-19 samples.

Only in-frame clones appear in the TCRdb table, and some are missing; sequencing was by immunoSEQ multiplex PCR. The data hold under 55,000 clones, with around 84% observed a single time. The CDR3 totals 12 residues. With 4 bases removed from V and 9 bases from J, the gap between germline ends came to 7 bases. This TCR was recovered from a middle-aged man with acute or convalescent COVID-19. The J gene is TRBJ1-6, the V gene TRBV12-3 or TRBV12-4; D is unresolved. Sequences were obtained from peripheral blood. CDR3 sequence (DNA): TGTGCCAGCAGTTCCCAGGCTTCACCCCTCCACTTT. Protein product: CASSSQASPLHF.